This TCR beta chain came from a study of T-cell reconstitution after alpha-beta-depleted transplantation in children. The CDR3 extends over 13 amino acids. V was pared by 3 bases and J by 4 bases, with 9 bases between. A library of TCRbeta sequences, prepared with unique molecular identifiers, was generated. TCRdb redid the calling of the PCR reads with MiXCR, one entry per CDR3 protein. Among some 600,000 distinct CDR3 sequences listed, 16% were seen once. This clonotype originated in a human donor who donated a stem cell graft to a child with acute myeloid leukemia. The J gene is TRBJ2-5, the V gene TRBV12-3 or TRBV12-4, with D possibly being TRBD1 (6 bases). The material sequenced was PBMCs from the stem cell graft donor, taken from the stem cell graft. The CDR3 region is CASSFGGPETQYF. The CDR3 coding sequence is TGTGCCAGCAGTTTTGGGGGCCCAGAGACCCAGTACTTC.